The 26 T cell receptor beta chains below come from one sample, sequenced in a study of shared clonotypes between healthy human individuals. Data came from immunoSEQ multiplex PCR; TCRdb stores just in-frame clones and leaves some out. Of 1.6 million or so clones listed, 98% to 99% are singletons. Sequencing was performed on naive CD4+ T cells sorted from blood. The subset here: CD45RA+ positively selected. Receptors were obtained from a man younger than 45 in good health.

The rearrangement links TRBV18 to TRBJ2-7, with D possibly matching TRBD1 (6 bases). In germline, CDR1 is KGHSH, CDR2 LQKENI. This CDR3 region has 16 residues. The V gene lost 3 bases and the J gene lost 1 base, with 16 bases spanning the gap. The CDR3 loop reads CASSPPTGRGSYEQYF. The CDR3 DNA follows: TGTGCCAGCTCACCCCCAACAGGGCGAGGATCCTACGAGCAGTACTTC.

This sequence joins TRBV5-5 and TRBJ2-5; TRBD1 might be the D (6 bases). Germline assignment: CDR1 SGHKS and CDR2 YYEKEE (reference sequence). The CDR3 is 17 amino acids. Trimming removed 1 base at V and 0 bases at J, with 16 bases between. The CDR3 region is CASSLTAPGTYQETQYF. The CDR3 nucleotides are TGTGCCAGCAGCTTGACCGCCCCGGGGACATACCAAGAGACCCAGTACTTC.

This clone was seen once. This rearrangement joins TRBV19 to TRBJ2-3; no clear D gene. This CDR3 has 14 amino acids. Germline CDR1 is LNHDA and CDR2 is SQIVND (reference sequence). Trimming pared 3 bases from V and 3 bases from J, leaving 10 bases between. As DNA, the CDR3 is TGTGCCAGTAGTATCCTAGGGAAAACAGATACGCAGTATTTT. This gives the protein CASSILGKTDTQYF.

The genes are TRBV18 and TRBJ2-3; D perhaps matches TRBD2 (6 bases). The CDR3 spans 17 residues. The V end was cut by 3 bases, the J end by 4 bases, with 20 bases between. Looked up from germline, CDR1 is KGHSH and CDR2 is LQKENI. CDR3: CASSPPTRGGMADTQYF. CDR3 nucleotide sequence: TGTGCCAGCTCACCCCCGACGAGGGGAGGAATGGCAGATACGCAGTATTTT.

The rearrangement joins TRBV5-1 to TRBJ2-3, with unresolved D. The CDR3 runs to 14 residues. In germline, CDR1 is SGHRS, CDR2 YFSETQ. V was cut by 5 bases and J by 3 bases, with 13 bases left in between. The CDR3: CASSVLEVTDTQYF. CDR3 sequence (DNA): TGCGCCAGCAGTGTCCTAGAGGTGACAGATACGCAGTATTTT.

Notes on this clone: Distinct nucleotide sequences in the sample also encode this CDR3. The chain recombines TRBV28 with TRBJ1-2; the D gene is possibly TRBD1 (5 bases). Germline loops: CDR1 MDHEN, CDR2 SYDVKM. V shed 2 bases and J shed 2 bases, with 6 bases lying between them. CDR3 length: 13 amino acids. CDR3 sequence: CASSLGGNYGYTF. CDR3 bases: TGTGCCAGCAGTTTAGGGGGGAACTATGGCTACACCTTC.

The V call is TRBV7-8, the J call TRBJ2-1; tentatively, D is TRBD2 (5 bases). Germline assignment: CDR1 SGHVS and CDR2 FQNEAQ. This CDR3 is 14 amino acids long. The V and J ends lost 2 bases and 3 bases respectively, with 8 bases between them. The CDR3 coding sequence is TGTGCCAGCAGCTTAACGGGAAACTACAATGAGCAGTTCTTC. It yields the protein CASSLTGNYNEQFF.

V gene TRBV6-5 combines with J gene TRBJ1-2; D is uncertain. In germline, CDR1 is MNHEY, CDR2 SVGAGI. With 6 bases removed from V and 5 bases from J, the gap between germline ends came to 10 bases. This CDR3 region has 12 residues. CDR3 coding DNA: TGTGCCAGCAGAGTTGGACCGTATGGCTACACCTTC. It yields the protein CASRVGPYGYTF.

The chain carries TRBV5-1 and TRBJ2-2; TRBD2 might be the D (6 bases). This CDR3 has 16 amino acids. Germline CDR1 SGHRS, CDR2 YFSETQ. V lost 4 bases to trimming and J lost 3 bases, with 16 bases between them. The CDR3 DNA reads as TGCGCCAGCAGCCGAAATGGGGACTCCGACACCGGGGAGCTGTTTTTT. Amino acid sequence: CASSRNGDSDTGELFF.

The chain has TRBV29-1 and TRBJ2-6; TRBD2 matches 11 bases. Germline CDR1 SQVTM, CDR2 ANQGSEA. This CDR3 has 17 amino acids. V was pared by 6 bases and J by 0 bases, with 7 bases of the junction left unmatched. CDR3 sequence (DNA): TGCAGCGTGGCGGGACTAGCGGTAGACTCTGGGGCCAACGTCCTGACTTTC. Residues: CSVAGLAVDSGANVLTF.

The V and J genes are TRBV2 and TRBJ1-2; 9 bases map to TRBD1. The CDR3 consists of 13 residues. Trimming cost V 6 bases and J 7 bases; bases outside gene matches: 6. Germline V gives CDR1 SNHLY, CDR2 FYNNEI. The CDR3 spells CASSPDRGGGYTF. CDR3 coding DNA: TGTGCCAGCAGCCCGGACAGGGGAGGTGGCTACACCTTC.

The chain is built from TRBV7-9 and TRBJ1-4; D is perhaps TRBD1 (5 bases). Germline CDR1 SEHNR, CDR2 FQNEAQ (reference sequence). This CDR3 has 14 amino acids. V lost 5 bases and J 5 bases, leaving 12 bases between the germline ends. This chain's CDR3 is CASSPAGPNEKLFF. CDR3 DNA: TGTGCCAGCAGCCCAGCAGGGCCGAATGAAAAACTGTTTTTT.

The rearrangement joins TRBV2 to TRBJ1-5; 7 bases match TRBD1. V lost 5 bases to trimming and J lost 2 bases; unmatched junction nucleotides: 3. The CDR3 contains 14 residues. Germline CDR1 and CDR2: SNHLY and FYNNEI. The chain's CDR3 is CASSYDRGNQPQHF. CDR3 DNA sequence: TGTGCCAGCAGTTACGACAGGGGCAATCAGCCCCAGCATTTT.

The rearrangement links TRBV7-2 to TRBJ2-5; D is possibly TRBD1 or TRBD2 (9 bases each). Germline CDR1 SGHTA, CDR2 FQGNSA. The V end was cut by 3 bases, the J end by 5 bases, with 19 bases between. The CDR3 totals 16 residues. CDR3 bases: TGTGCCAGCAGCTTTAGGCCTAGCGGGACAGGGGAGACCCAGTACTTC. The encoded protein is CASSFRPSGTGETQYF.

This clone was recorded once. The chain combines TRBV11-1 with TRBJ1-1, with a possible D match to TRBD1 (5 bases). The germline V gene encodes CDR1 SGHAT and CDR2 FQDESV (reference sequence). Trimming shortened V by 0 bases and J by 8 bases, and 13 bases separated the two germline ends. CDR3 length equals 14 residues. CDR3: CASSLALGTPEAFF. Written as DNA, the CDR3 is TGTGCCAGCAGCTTAGCGCTCGGGACGCCGGAAGCTTTCTTT. Based on the CDR3 plus reference TRBV11-1 and TRBJ1-1, the full variable domain is EAEVAQSPRYKITEKSQAVAFWCDPISGHATLYWYRQILGQGPELLVQFQDESVVDDSQLPKDRFSAERLKGVDSTLKIQPAELGDSAMYLCASSLALGTPEAFFGQGTRLTVV.

The V and J genes are TRBV9 and TRBJ2-7; TRBD2 might be the D (5 bases). Germline assignment: CDR1 SGDLS and CDR2 YYNGEE. The CDR3 length is 15 residues. V was shortened by 0 bases and J by 4 bases, with 14 bases between the two germline ends. CDR3 in DNA: TGTGCCAGCAGCGTAGGTGTCGGGAAACTTTACGAGCAGTACTTC. It translates to CASSVGVGKLYEQYF. Filled out from reference TRBV9 and TRBJ2-7, the complete variable domain reads DSGVTQTPKHLITATGQRVTLRCSPRSGDLSVYWYQQSLDQGLQFLIQYYNGEERAKGNILERFSAQQFPDLHSELNLSSLELGDSALYFCASSVGVGKLYEQYFGPGTRLTVT.

V gene TRBV28 combines with J gene TRBJ2-7; D ambiguous. Trimming cost V 7 bases and J 5 bases, with 9 bases left between them. The CDR3 loop spans 11 amino acids. The V gene's germline CDR1 is MDHEN and CDR2 SYDVKM. The CDR3 coding sequence is TGTGCCAGCACATCTGTGAACGAGCAGTACTTC. Translation gives CASTSVNEQYF.

A remark on this clone: Other DNA sequences in this specimen translate into the identical CDR3. This chain links TRBV20-1 with TRBJ2-7; D perhaps matches TRBD2 (5 bases). The V gene lost 6 bases and the J gene lost 2 bases, with 8 bases spanning the gap. CDR3 length: 11 residues. CDR1 and CDR2 from the germline V gene are DFQATT and SNEGSKA (reference sequence). CDR3 nucleotide sequence: TGCAGTGCCCCTAGCCCCTACGAGCAGTACTTC. Translating it yields CSAPSPYEQYF.

The rearrangement links TRBV5-5 to TRBJ2-7; D tentatively fits TRBD1 or TRBD2 (6 bases each). From germline, CDR1 is SGHKS and CDR2 YYEKEE (reference sequence). The length of the CDR3 is 14 residues. V was clipped by 4 bases and J by 4 bases, with 15 bases between them. The CDR3 is CASSRGGRIYEQYF. CDR3 coding DNA: TGTGCCAGCAGCCGAGGGGGGCGAATATACGAGCAGTACTTC. Drawing the rest from reference TRBV5-5 and TRBJ2-7, the complete variable domain is DAGVTQSPTHLIKTRGQQVTLRCSPISGHKSVSWYQQVLGQGPQFIFQYYEKEERGRGNFPDRFSARQFPNYSSELNVNALLLGDSALYLCASSRGGRIYEQYFGPGTRLTVT.

V is TRBV7-9 and J is TRBJ2-1; 8 bases match TRBD2. The ends lost 5 bases at V and 9 bases at J; junction bases unmatched: 15. Germline values: CDR1 SEHNR, CDR2 FQNEAQ (reference sequence). This CDR3 region has 16 residues. The CDR3, as DNA: TGTGCCAGCAGCCGAGGAATAATAGCGGGATCATCTGAGCAGTTCTTC. This codes for CASSRGIIAGSSEQFF.

V is TRBV19 and J is TRBJ2-2; no reliable D call. The CDR3 is 14 amino acids. Trimming took 7 bases from V and 4 from J, leaving 13 bases between them. The germline V gene encodes CDR1 LNHDA and CDR2 SQIVND (reference sequence). This CDR3 is CASTPLTFTGELFF. The CDR3 nucleotides are TGTGCCAGTACCCCGCTGACATTCACCGGGGAGCTGTTTTTT.

The chain links TRBV30 to TRBJ2-7, with D hard to call. CDR1 is GTSNPN, CDR2 SVGIG, per germline (reference sequence). V lost 2 bases and J lost 1, with 15 bases in between. CDR3 size: 15 residues. CDR3: CAWSLVWPRSYEQYF. The CDR3 DNA reads as TGTGCCTGGAGTCTAGTCTGGCCGCGGTCCTACGAGCAGTACTTC.

The genes are TRBV19 and TRBJ2-1; tentatively, D is TRBD2 (6 bases). The germline V gene has CDR1 LNHDA and CDR2 SQIVND (reference sequence). This CDR3 has 15 residues. V was shortened by 6 bases and J by 9 bases, with 21 bases between the two germline ends. CDR3 region: CASRPRVGGASEQFF. The DNA of the CDR3 is TGTGCCAGTAGACCCCGAGTAGGCGGGGCTAGTGAGCAGTTCTTC.

A single count supports this clone. J is TRBJ2-5 and V is TRBV5-1, with D tentatively TRBD1 (7 bases). Trimming took off 10 bases at V and 5 bases at J, with 15 bases between the two ends. The CDR3 length is 12 residues. The germline gives CDR1 SGHRS, CDR2 YFSETQ. This CDR3 is CAQGGPGETQYF. CDR3 DNA sequence: TGCGCCCAGGGGGGCCCCGGGGAGACCCAGTACTTC.

The rearrangement joins TRBV28 to TRBJ2-3; TRBD2 agrees at 9 bases. The CDR3 runs 16 residues. Germline lookup yields CDR1 MDHEN and CDR2 SYDVKM. After removal of 7 bases from V and 3 bases from J, the junction contained 11 bases not matched to a gene. The CDR3 is CASNNPGLAFTDTQYF. CDR3 DNA: TGTGCCAGCAATAACCCGGGACTAGCTTTTACAGATACGCAGTATTTT. The entire variable domain, with the rest obtained from reference TRBV28 and TRBJ2-3, is as follows: DVKVTQSSRYLVKRTGEKVFLECVQDMDHENMFWYRQDPGLGLRLIYFSYDVKMKEKGDIPEGYSVSREKKERFSLILESASTNQTSMYLCASNNPGLAFTDTQYFGPGTRLTVL.

The CDR3 sequence is CASSQPRTTSPYEQYF. The CDR3 coding sequence is TGTGCCAGCAGTCAACCTCGGACAACTTCCCCCTACGAGCAGTACTTC. V and J are TRBV27 and TRBJ2-7; tentative D call: TRBD1 (5 bases). Germline values: CDR1 MNHEY, CDR2 SMNVEV (reference sequence). V was cut by 5 bases and J by 2 bases, with 19 bases left in between. CDR3 size: 16 residues.